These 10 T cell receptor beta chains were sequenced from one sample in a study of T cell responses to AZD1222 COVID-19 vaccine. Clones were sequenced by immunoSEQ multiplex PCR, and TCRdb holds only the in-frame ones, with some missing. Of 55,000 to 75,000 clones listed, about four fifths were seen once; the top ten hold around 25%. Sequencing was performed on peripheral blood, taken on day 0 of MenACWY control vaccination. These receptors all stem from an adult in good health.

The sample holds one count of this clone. The CDR3 region is CASSQGSGQETQYF. Here the CDR3 DNA reads TGCGCCAGCTCCCAGGGCAGCGGGCAAGAGACCCAGTACTTC. The chain carries TRBV5-1 and TRBJ2-5; D is possibly TRBD2 (6 bases). Germline values: CDR1 SGHRS, CDR2 YFSETQ. The CDR3 extends over 14 amino acids. Between the trimmed V and J ends, which lost 7 bases and 2 bases, there was a span of 15 bases.

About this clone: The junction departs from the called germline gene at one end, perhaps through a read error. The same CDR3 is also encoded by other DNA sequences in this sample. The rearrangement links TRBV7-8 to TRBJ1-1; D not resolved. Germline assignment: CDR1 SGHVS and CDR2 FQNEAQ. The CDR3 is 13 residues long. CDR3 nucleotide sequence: TGTGCCAGCAGTTTAGGACGGAACACTGAAGCTTTCTTT. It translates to CASSLGRNTEAFF. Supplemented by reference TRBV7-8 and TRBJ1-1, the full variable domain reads GAGVSQSPRYKVAKRGQDVALRCDPISGHVSLFWYQQALGQGPEFLTYFQNEAQLDKSGLPSDRFFAERPEGSVSTLKIQRTQQEDSAVYLCASSLGRNTEAFFGQGTRLTVV.

CDR3 in amino acids: CASSWDKNTEAFF. The CDR3 DNA reads TGTGCCAGTAGTTGGGACAAGAACACTGAAGCTTTCTTT. V usage is TRBV19 and J usage is TRBJ1-1; D might be TRBD1 (6 bases). Germline-derived CDR1 and CDR2 are LNHDA and SQIVND (reference sequence). V was cut by 5 bases and J by 1 base, with 8 bases left in between. This CDR3 has 13 residues.

The CDR3 protein is CASSPATGPGSPLHF. CDR3 DNA: TGTGCCAGCAGCCCCGCGACAGGGCCGGGTTCACCCCTCCACTTT. This sequence joins TRBV7-9 and TRBJ1-6; the match to TRBD1 covers 7 bases. J lost 9 bases, V lost 5 bases, and 10 bases had no gene match. The germline gives CDR1 SEHNR, CDR2 FQNEAQ (reference sequence). This CDR3 is 15 amino acids long.

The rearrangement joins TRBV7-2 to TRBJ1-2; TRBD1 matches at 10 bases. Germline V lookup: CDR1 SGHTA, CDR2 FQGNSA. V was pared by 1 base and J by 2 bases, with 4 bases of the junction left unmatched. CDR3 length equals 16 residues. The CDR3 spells CASSLGGQGTNYGYTF. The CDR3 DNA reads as TGTGCCAGCAGCTTAGGGGGACAGGGGACGAACTATGGCTACACCTTC.

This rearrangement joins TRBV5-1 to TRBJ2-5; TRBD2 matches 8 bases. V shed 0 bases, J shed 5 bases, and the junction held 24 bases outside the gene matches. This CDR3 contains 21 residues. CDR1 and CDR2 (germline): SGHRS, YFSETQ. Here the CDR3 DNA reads TGCGCCAGCAGCTTGGAGGGGGGCAGGGACTCCCAACTAGCGGTTTTCGAGACCCAGTACTTC. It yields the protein CASSLEGGRDSQLAVFETQYF. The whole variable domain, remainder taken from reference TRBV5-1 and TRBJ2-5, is KAGVTQTPRYLIKTRGQQVTLSCSPISGHRSVSWYQQTPGQGLQFLFEYFSETQRNKGNFPGRFSGRQFSNSRSEMNVSTLELGDSALYLCASSLEGGRDSQLAVFETQYFGPGTRLLVL.

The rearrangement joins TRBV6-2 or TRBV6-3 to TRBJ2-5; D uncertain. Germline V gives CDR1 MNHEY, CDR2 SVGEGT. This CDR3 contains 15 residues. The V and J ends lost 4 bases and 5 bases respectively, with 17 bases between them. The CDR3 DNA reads TGTGCCAGCAGTTCCTCCGACCCACGGCGCGAGACCCAGTACTTC. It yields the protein CASSSSDPRRETQYF.

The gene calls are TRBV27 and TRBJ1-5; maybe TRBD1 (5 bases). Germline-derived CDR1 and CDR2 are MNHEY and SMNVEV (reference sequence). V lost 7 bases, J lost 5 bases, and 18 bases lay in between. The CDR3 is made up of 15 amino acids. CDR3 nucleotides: TGTGCCAGCAACCCCTATGACCCGGGGCATCAGCCCCAGCATTTT. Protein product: CASNPYDPGHQPQHF.

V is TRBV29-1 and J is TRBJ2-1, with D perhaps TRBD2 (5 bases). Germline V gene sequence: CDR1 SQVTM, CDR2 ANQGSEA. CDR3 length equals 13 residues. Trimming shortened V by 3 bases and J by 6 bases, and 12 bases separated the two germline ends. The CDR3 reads CSVDWRNSNEQFF. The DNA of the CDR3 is TGCAGCGTTGATTGGAGGAACAGCAATGAGCAGTTCTTC.

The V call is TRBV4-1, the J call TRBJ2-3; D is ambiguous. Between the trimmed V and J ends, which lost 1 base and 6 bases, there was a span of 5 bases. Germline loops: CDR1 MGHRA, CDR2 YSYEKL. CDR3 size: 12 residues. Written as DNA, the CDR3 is TGCGCCAGCAGCCAAGCCGCGGATACGCAGTATTTT. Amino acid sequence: CASSQAADTQYF.